This T cell receptor beta chain was retrieved from a study of shared clonotypes between healthy human individuals (TCRdb year 2020). Turning to the overall study: A couple of women and three men aged 18 to 49 years were included in the cohort. Different laboratories and diverse techniques were used to prepare libraries and sequence TCR repertoires, to increase sequencing depth and limit assay-specific biases. Leukapheresis yielded between about 0.85 and 10 billion PBMCs per donor. For each donor, CD4 naive and CD4 memory were each given three plates, CD8 naive was given two plates, and CD8 memory was given one plate. The study deeply sequenced blood TCR repertoires of five healthy adults to estimate repertoire size and the extent of clonotype sharing between individuals.

Findings and caveats that apply to the study as a whole: Because the study included a small number of donors, the genetic and exposure-history diversity represented was limited. Across a few donors, about 5.2% of naive CD4, approximately 3.6% of naive CD8, approximately 2.5% of memory CD4, and around 0.4% of memory CD8 clonotypes were shared. Sampling was limited to blood, and TCR repertoires in tissue likely differ from TCR repertoires in blood. Compared with non-shared clonotypes, the clonotypes found in all four sorted-subset donors had higher generation probabilities. Pairwise subsampling led to the expectation that sequencing depth would affect the degree of clonotype sharing among donors. Even with the large sequencing depth, rarefaction of the sorted-subset datasets indicated that sequencing was incomplete. Estimated clonotype richness was generally larger for naive than for memory subsets.

Donors were healthy HIV-negative adults with no recently reported acute infections or vaccinations. All donors were Caucasian adults living in Nashville, Tennessee, USA. CD4+ T cells were enriched by magnetic negative selection; naive cells were then positively selected on CD45RA, and the negative fraction formed the memory subset. After blood collection by leukapheresis, PBMCs were isolated using Ficoll-Histopaque density gradient centrifugation and then cryopreserved in the vapor phase of liquid nitrogen. Analytical flow cytometry was used to check the purity and quantity of every magnetically sorted T cell population. Genomic DNA was isolated from each sorted fraction and quantified by UV absorbance on a Nanodrop 2000c. Using the deep immunoSEQ assay, TCR CDR3 regions were amplified from genomic DNA by multiplex PCR. Extracted genomic DNA from each cell subset was distributed evenly across all wells of several immunoSEQ 96-well plates, and each plate was treated as a replicate. For sorted subsets, about 210 ng of genomic DNA, equivalent to 25,000 to 35,000 T cell genomes, went into each replicate PCR. Purified libraries were quantified with a Qubit 3.0 fluorometer, sized on a Bioanalyzer 2100, and re-quantified with the KAPA Library Quantification kit. Every immunoSEQ 96-well plate was sequenced on a dedicated single-read 150-cycle Illumina NextSeq 550 flow cell. Per the authors' processing: Because the immunoSEQ output held only junctional sequences and lacked quality scores, the filtering could not match the filtering applied to full-length reads. Sequences were annotated with PyIR, a Python wrapper for IgBLAST v1.9, using IMGT germline references to assign V/J genes and CDR3. Any read was removed if the V/J assignment was weak (E-value above 1e-6), the CDR3 was missing, or the read contained stop codons, out-of-frame junctions, or ambiguous translated residues. V3J clonotypes were defined as sequences sharing an identical inferred V gene, J gene, and CDR3 amino acid sequence. Percentage overlap between repertoires was computed as shared unique clonotypes divided by the size of the smaller repertoire. Three approaches were used to assess repertoire richness: RTK rarefaction, the Chao1 estimator, and Recon v2.1 estimates of unobserved clonotypes. Generation probabilities were computed with OLGA for all TCRbeta clonotypes obtained by the gDNA method from a handful of donors. The source is immuneACCESS, and TCRdb retained only in-frame sequences with V and J called. Part of the clones is not carried over; for the studies checked, unresolved V genes explain less than half of this, and the remainder is unexplained. The V and J calls and clone size come from that table; D and trimming were worked out from the DNA. The sample records around 2.5 million clones, roughly 93% of which are singletons. Approximately 0.35% of the sample is taken by the ten largest.

As for this clone: Which antigen it targets is not known. No base quality information exists; no much larger clone differs at one position.

The CDR3 contains 13 residues, cysteine and phenylalanine counted. The CDR3 DNA has 39 bases and is translated from base 1. The CDR1 and CDR2 encoded by the germline V gene are SGHTA and FQGTGA. V is reduced by 2 bases and J by 5 bases, leaving a spacing of 7 bases between them. The TCR originated in a man aged 18-30 years in good health. Some clones in this sample may be carry-over from other donors' samples. The V and J segments used are TRBV7-3 and TRBJ2-1; no D gene is confidently identified. The specimen was naive CD4+ T cells from PBMCs. Interpreted using the paper, the cell subset or site label stands for: CD45RA+ positively selected. In nucleotide form, the sequence is TGTGCCAGCAGCTTATTGGGAAACAATGAGCAGTTCTTC. Translated, this gives CASSLLGNNEQFF.